Here is one TCR beta chain with its context. The antigen is not known. TCRdb passed the reads through MiXCR, listing each CDR3 protein once. The data hold about 740,000 distinct CDR3 sequences, with roughly 36% observed a single time. The data stem from a study of T cell repertoires in cytomegalovirus infection. The overall study: An indication of both CMV infection and matching HLA type came from public TCR beta signatures. Regarding the study as a whole: Pooled public TCR beta family frequency picked out CMV carriers with the relevant HLA. HLA-C-restricted CMV-specific TCR beta clonotypes were dominant in the ex vivo response.

Trimming cost V 2 bases and J 8 bases, with 19 bases left between them. This CDR3 is built from 16 residues. Per the germline V gene, CDR1 is MDHEN and CDR2 is SYDVKM. The origin of this receptor is a human donor in good health (CMV status not recorded). Some clones in this sample may be carry-over from other donors' samples. Input material: PBMCs. V is TRBV28 and J is TRBJ2-1, with D possibly matching TRBD2 (7 bases). The CDR3 loop reads CASSLGSVVGGHEQFF. In DNA form, the CDR3 reads TGTGCCAGCAGTTTAGGCTCGGTAGTCGGGGGGCATGAGCAGTTCTTC. Drawing the rest from reference TRBV28 and TRBJ2-1, the complete variable domain is DVKVTQSSRYLVKRTGEKVFLECVQDMDHENMFWYRQDPGLGLRLIYFSYDVKMKEKGDIPEGYSVSREKKERFSLILESASTNQTSMYLCASSLGSVVGGHEQFFGPGTRLTVL.